This section outlines one T cell receptor beta chain sequence together with its context. No antigen is known for it. Libraries were made from TCR beta cDNA, and they carried unique molecular identifiers. Researchers reported 400,000 to 550,000 cDNA molecules coming from roughly 1 to 10 million T cells. In TCRdb, the PCR reads were re-called with MiXCR into one record per CDR3 protein. The repertoire consists of roughly 540,000 distinct CDR3 sequences, with under 40% occurring once and the leading ten covering approximately 5.4%. Germline V gene lookup returns CDR1 MNHNS and CDR2 SASEGT. This CDR3 contains 14 residues. Trimming pared 6 bases from V and 3 bases from J, leaving 14 bases between. This entry comes from a study of post-analysis software for immune sequencing data. Across the study: Disease courses included relapsing-remitting, secondary progressive and progressive-relapsing multiple sclerosis.

The study's findings and limits: Patients carried roughly 5 TRBV segments more frequently than controls did, and TRBV5-6, TRBV5-1 and TRBV20-1 were among them. The authors found that F measure strongly co-clustered same-batch samples.

The chain recombines TRBV6-1 with TRBJ1-2; maybe TRBD1 (6 bases). Sequencing was done on a sample of blood. The TCR sequence derives from a girl younger than 18 with multiple sclerosis. The CDR3 loop is CASRHREDDYGYTF. CDR3 DNA: TGTGCCAGCAGACACAGGGAGGACGACTATGGCTACACCTTC.